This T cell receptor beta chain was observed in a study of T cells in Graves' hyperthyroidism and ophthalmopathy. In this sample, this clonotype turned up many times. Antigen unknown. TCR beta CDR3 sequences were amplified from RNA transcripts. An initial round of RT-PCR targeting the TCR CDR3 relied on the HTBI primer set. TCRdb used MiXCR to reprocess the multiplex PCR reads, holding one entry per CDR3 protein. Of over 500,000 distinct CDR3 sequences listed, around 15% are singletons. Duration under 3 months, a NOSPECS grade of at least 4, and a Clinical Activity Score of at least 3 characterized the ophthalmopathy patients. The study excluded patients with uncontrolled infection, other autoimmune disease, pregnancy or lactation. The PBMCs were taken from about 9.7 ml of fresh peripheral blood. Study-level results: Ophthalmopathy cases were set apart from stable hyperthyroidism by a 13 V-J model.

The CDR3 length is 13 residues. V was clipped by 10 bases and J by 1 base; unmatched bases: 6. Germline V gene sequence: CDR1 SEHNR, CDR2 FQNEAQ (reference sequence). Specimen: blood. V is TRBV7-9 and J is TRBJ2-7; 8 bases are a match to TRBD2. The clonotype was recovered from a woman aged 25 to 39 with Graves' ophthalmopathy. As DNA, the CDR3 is TGTGCCATCGGGGCTAGCGGGTCCTACGAGCAGTACTTC. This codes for CAIGASGSYEQYF. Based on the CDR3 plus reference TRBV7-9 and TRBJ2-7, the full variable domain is DTGVSQNPRHKITKRGQNVTFRCDPISEHNRLYWYRQTLGQGPEFLTYFQNEAQLEKSRLLSDRFSAERPKGSFSTLEIQRTEQGDSAMYLCAIGASGSYEQYFGPGTRLTVT.